The rows below give T cell receptor beta chains drawn from one sample of a study of blood T cell repertoires in COVID-19. Method: immunoSEQ multiplex PCR; TCRdb's copy keeps in-frame clones and lacks some. Here the sample spans 96,000 or so clones, approximately 80% being singletons. The sequenced sample was peripheral blood. All receptors derive from a man at least 80 years old with COVID-19, enrolled during active disease. Both conserved end residues are part of each CDR3. Each record gives: J gene, D gene, clone size, V gene, CDR3 DNA, CDR3 protein. D genes are given only for firm matches. Expanded clones get a size class; other rows say once, few or many, or leave the size out.

>TRBJ1-5|.|.|TRBV6-2/TRBV6-3
TGTGCCAGCAGTAATACGGTGAAAAATCAGCCCCAGCATTTT
CASSNTVKNQPQHF
>TRBJ1-2|TRBD1|once|TRBV30
TGTGCCTGGACCAGAGGACAGGGGGCGACTGGCTACACCTTC
CAWTRGQGATGYTF
>TRBJ2-2|.|.|TRBV12-3/TRBV12-4
TGTGCCAGCAGTAGACTCACCGGGGAGCTGTTTTTT
CASSRLTGELFF
>TRBJ1-5|TRBD1|.|TRBV30
TGTGCCTGGAGTTTACAGGGGAGTCAGCCCCAGCATTTT
CAWSLQGSQPQHF
>TRBJ1-1|.|.|TRBV18
TGTGCCAGCTCACCACCGGGAGGGACACTTGAAGCTTTCTTT
CASSPPGGTLEAFF
>TRBJ1-3|TRBD1|.|TRBV7-2
TGTGCCAGCAGCCGGGACAGGGGGTCCTCTGGAAACACCATATATTTT
CASSRDRGSSGNTIYF
>TRBJ1-1|.|.|TRBV2
TGTGCCAGCAGTGAGGCGGAGACTGAAGCTTTCTTT
CASSEAETEAFF
>TRBJ2-3|.|.|TRBV9
TGTGCCAGCACCCCCTGGGCTAACCGGGATACGCAGTATTTT
CASTPWANRDTQYF
>TRBJ1-6|.|few|TRBV4-2
TGTGCCAGCAGCCAAGATCTAGCAGGGGATAATTCACCCCTCCACTTT
CASSQDLAGDNSPLHF
>TRBJ2-2|.|.|TRBV7-3
TGTGCCAGCAGCCGACAAATCACCGGGGAGCTGTTTTTT
CASSRQITGELFF
>TRBJ1-4|TRBD1|once|TRBV19
TGTGCCAGTAGTAACACATTGACAGGGGGTGCAGGAAAACTGTTTTTT
CASSNTLTGGAGKLFF
>TRBJ2-7|.|.|TRBV18
TGTGCCAGCTCACCACTTCACACAGGTGGGGTCGATCAGTACTTC
CASSPLHTGGVDQYF
>TRBJ2-7|.|.|TRBV27
TGTGCCAGCAGTCCTACCCGAAGCTCCTACGAGCAGTACTTC
CASSPTRSSYEQYF
>TRBJ1-1|.|.|TRBV25-1
TGTGCCAGCAGCGCCGAACACCTGAACACTGAAGCTTTCTTT
CASSAEHLNTEAFF
>TRBJ2-3|.|.|TRBV30
TGTGCCTGGAGTAGGGGGTTCAGCACAGATACGCAGTATTTT
CAWSRGFSTDTQYF
>TRBJ2-5|.|.|TRBV20-1
TGCAGTGCCGCCAGCGAAGAGACCCAGTACTTC
CSAASEETQYF
>TRBJ1-1|.|.|TRBV20-1
TGCAGTGCTAGTTCCCGACTTGGAGGGAACACTGAAGCTTTCTTT
CSASSRLGGNTEAFF
>TRBJ1-1|.|.|TRBV5-4
TGTGCCAGCAGCTTCAGCTCGGGGGGTATGAACACTGAAGCTTTCTTT
CASSFSSGGMNTEAFF
>TRBJ2-1|TRBD2|once|TRBV5-1
TGCGCCAGCACCGGGTCTAGCGGGAGGGCCATCGATGAGCAGTTCTTC
CASTGSSGRAIDEQFF
>TRBJ1-5|TRBD1|.|TRBV7-2
TGTGCCAGCAGCTTGAATTCAGGGGGAAATCAGCCCCAGCATTTT
CASSLNSGGNQPQHF
>TRBJ2-7|TRBD2|.|TRBV7-3
TGTGCCAGCAGCTTAATTGGCGGGGGAATCTACGAGCAGTACTTC
CASSLIGGGIYEQYF
>TRBJ2-1|TRBD1|.|TRBV6-5
TGTGCCAGCAGTCCGACAGGGAACCGGCAGTTCTTC
CASSPTGNRQFF
>TRBJ2-3|.|.|TRBV15
TGTGCCACCAGCAGAGATCGACCGCGTGGGGGCCACAAGTACACAGATACGCAGTATTTT
CATSRDRPRGGHKYTDTQYF
>TRBJ1-3|.|.|TRBV4-2
TGTGCCAGCAGCCAAGTAGGAGGGGCCCCTGGAAACACCATATATTTT
CASSQVGGAPGNTIYF
>TRBJ1-1|.|.|TRBV11-2
TGTGCCAGCAGCCTGTCAGGGATGCCGAACACTGAAGCTTTCTTT
CASSLSGMPNTEAFF
>TRBJ2-7|TRBD2|.|TRBV29-1
TGCAGCGTTGGGCTAGCGGGGGCTGGGGAGCAGTACTTC
CSVGLAGAGEQYF
>TRBJ1-1|.|.|TRBV10-3
TGTGCCATAAAACAGGGAGAGACTGAAGCTTTCTTT
CAIKQGETEAFF
>TRBJ1-4|.|.|TRBV27
TGTGCCAGCAGTTTCCAGGATTCTAATGAAAAACTGTTTTTT
CASSFQDSNEKLFF
>TRBJ2-5|TRBD2|.|TRBV7-9
TGTGCCAGCAGCTTAGGGTTAGCGGGGTACCAAGAGACCCAGTACTTC
CASSLGLAGYQETQYF
>TRBJ1-1|TRBD1|.|TRBV7-9
TGTGCCAGCAGCTCCGAATATCTGACAGGGAGGTCCACTGAAGCTTTCTTT
CASSSEYLTGRSTEAFF
>TRBJ2-3|TRBD2|.|TRBV30
TGTGCCTGGACACTAGCGGGAGTTAAGTATACGCAGTATTTT
CAWTLAGVKYTQYF
>TRBJ1-2|.|.|TRBV7-3
TGTGCCAGCAGCGTAGCCGGGACTCTTTCCGGCTACACCTTC
CASSVAGTLSGYTF
>TRBJ1-6|.|.|TRBV15
TGTGCCACCAGCAGCTTTTATTCTTCACCCCTCCACTTT
CATSSFYSSPLHF
>TRBJ1-4|TRBD1|.|TRBV18
TGTGCCAGCTCACCTCTGAGGGACAGGCGTAATGAAAAACTGTTTTTT
CASSPLRDRRNEKLFF
>TRBJ1-3|TRBD1|few|TRBV7-9
TGTGCCAGCAGCCCGGGACAGTGGGACACCATATATTTT
CASSPGQWDTIYF